This T cell receptor (beta chain) originates from a study of identical twins (TCRdb year 2016). With respect to the entire study: The study deep-sequenced TCR alpha and beta repertoires from monozygotic twins, unrelated adults of various ages and cord blood to test whether fetal clonotypes persist. To rule out contamination, the twin experiments were replicated at different times with different library preparation protocols.

Based on the germline V gene, the CDR1 and CDR2 sequences are SGHDN and FVKESK. Cut back by 0 bases and 0 bases, the V and J ends lie 15 bases apart. The CDR3 covers 18 residues, taking in both the cysteine and the phenylalanine. Only the CDR3 region is kept as DNA, spanning 54 bases read in frame from base 1. As to this clonotype: No antigen is known for it. It has no much larger one-base neighbor in the sample; base qualities were not kept.

Library prep was done by 5' RACE. The sequencer listed for this sample is Illumina HiSeq 2000. Template switching added a universal primer binding site, and the final cDNA carried a unique molecular identifier that allowed TCR cDNA molecules to be counted accurately. Specific primers in the conserved constant-segment region were used to synthesize first-strand cDNA for the TCR alpha and beta chains. To control for contamination, each cDNA library was double barcoded with a SMART-Mk sample barcode plus Illumina barcodes. TruSeq adapter sequences, together with Illumina sample barcodes, were added in two successive PCR steps. The Illumina HiSeq platform was used with custom primers to sequence TCR alpha and beta cDNA libraries. The paper's processing steps were these. Unique molecular identifiers were extracted from raw reads with MiGEC, and CDR3 positions were determined with MiXCR. Recombination models were inferred per individual with the repgenHMM and IGoR tools using an EM algorithm. The tcR package in R was used for shared clonotype analysis, with sharing normalized by the product of cloneset sizes. To study raw recombination free of thymic and clonal selection effects, out-of-frame nonproductive sequences were analyzed. TCRdb reran the public reads through fastp at Q25 and MiXCR, keeping productive beta chains. Every CDR3 protein is listed once, alongside the most common genes and DNA of its rows. TCRdb's processing, not the study's, gives the V and J calls here. Across this sample there are 250,000 or so distinct CDR3 sequences, with about 7.3% seen only once. Together, the top ten hold 3.6% of the sample.

Every donor was a healthy Caucasian. The twin cohort consisted of three pairs of female monozygotic twins, all aged roughly 18 to 29 years. Miltenyi CD45RO+ enrichment and human naive T-cell isolation kits were used to isolate memory (CD45RO+) and naive T cells from PBMC. The full study reports these points: A weaker excess of twin sharing was found in beta out-of-frame sequences because the signal-to-noise ratio was lowered by fewer shared sequences. Out-of-frame TCR alpha sharing in monozygotic twins was systematically underestimated by recombination models, whereas sharing between unrelated individuals was in agreement with the recombination models. Compared with coincidental sharing between unrelated individuals, out-of-frame TCR alpha sequences shared between twins had an excess of sequences with low generation probability. Zero-insertion analyses could be partly confounded by invariant T cells such as MAIT and iNKT, though diverse VJ usage argued against such confounding for most clonotypes. Because the same donors could not be followed over many years, the conclusions depended on cross-sectional statistical analysis. Abundant cord blood beta clonotypes carried fewer insertions; young adult naive repertoires showed a weaker similar trend, while memory repertoires showed none.

Separately, the same data were catalogued under a study of yellow fever vaccine responses in identical twins. According to the second study: According to the authors, the vaccine-induced T cell response in identical twins seemed to be partly convergent and partly specific to each individual. The study precisely tracked vaccine-responding T cell clones in identical twins.

Sequencing used memory (CD45RO+) T cells sorted from blood. Taken with the paper, the label for cell subset or site translates to: CD45RO+ enriched T cells. The receptor's source is a young woman in good health. The V gene is TRBV14 and the J gene is TRBJ1-5; a tentative D call is TRBD1 (6 bases match). The CDR3 reads CASSQDPTGRYSNQPQHF. The bases read TGTGCCAGCAGCCAAGACCCAACAGGGAGGTATAGCAATCAGCCCCAGCATTTT.